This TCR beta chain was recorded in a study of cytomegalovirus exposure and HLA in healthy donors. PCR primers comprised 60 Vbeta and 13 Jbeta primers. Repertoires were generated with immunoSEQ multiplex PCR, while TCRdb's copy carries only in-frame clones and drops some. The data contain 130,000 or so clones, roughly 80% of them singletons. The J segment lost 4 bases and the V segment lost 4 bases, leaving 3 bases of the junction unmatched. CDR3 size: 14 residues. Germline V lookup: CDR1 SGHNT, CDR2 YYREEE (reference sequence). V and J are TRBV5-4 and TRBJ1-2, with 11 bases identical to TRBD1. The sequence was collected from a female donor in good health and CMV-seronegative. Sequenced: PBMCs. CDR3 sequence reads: CASSRTGGGYGYTF. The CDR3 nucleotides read TGTGCCAGCAGCAGGACAGGGGGCGGCTATGGCTACACCTTC.